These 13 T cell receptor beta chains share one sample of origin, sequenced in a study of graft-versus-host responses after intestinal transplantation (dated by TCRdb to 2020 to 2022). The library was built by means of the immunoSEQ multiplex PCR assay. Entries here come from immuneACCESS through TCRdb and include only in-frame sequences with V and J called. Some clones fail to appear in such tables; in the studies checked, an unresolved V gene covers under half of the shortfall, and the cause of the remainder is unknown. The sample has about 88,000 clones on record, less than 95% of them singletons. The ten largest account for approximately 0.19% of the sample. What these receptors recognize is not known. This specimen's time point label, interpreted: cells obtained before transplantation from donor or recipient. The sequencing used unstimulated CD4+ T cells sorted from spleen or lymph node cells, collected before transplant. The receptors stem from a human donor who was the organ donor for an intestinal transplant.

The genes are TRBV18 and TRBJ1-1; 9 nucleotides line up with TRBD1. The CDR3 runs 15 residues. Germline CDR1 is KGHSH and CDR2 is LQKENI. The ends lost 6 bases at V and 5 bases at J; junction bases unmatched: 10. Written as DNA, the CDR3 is TGTGCCAGCTCGCCTCGAGACAGGGGGAGAACTGAAGCTTTCTTT. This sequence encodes CASSPRDRGRTEAFF.

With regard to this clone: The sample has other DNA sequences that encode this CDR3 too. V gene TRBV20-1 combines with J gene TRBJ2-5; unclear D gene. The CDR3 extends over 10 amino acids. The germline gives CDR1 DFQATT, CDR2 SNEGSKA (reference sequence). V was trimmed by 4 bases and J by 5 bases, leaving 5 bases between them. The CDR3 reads CSAMEETQYF. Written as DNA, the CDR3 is TGCAGTGCTATGGAGGAGACCCAGTACTTC.

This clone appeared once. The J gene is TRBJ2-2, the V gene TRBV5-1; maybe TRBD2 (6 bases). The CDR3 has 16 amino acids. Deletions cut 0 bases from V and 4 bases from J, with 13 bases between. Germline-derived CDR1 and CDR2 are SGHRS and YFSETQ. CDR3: CASSLAGAGSTGELFF. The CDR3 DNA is TGCGCCAGCAGCTTGGCCGGGGCGGGGTCCACCGGGGAGCTGTTTTTT.

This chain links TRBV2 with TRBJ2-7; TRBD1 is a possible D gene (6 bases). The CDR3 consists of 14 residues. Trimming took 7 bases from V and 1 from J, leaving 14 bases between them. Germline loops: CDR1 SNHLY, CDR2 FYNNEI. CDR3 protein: CASNPTGPSYEQYF. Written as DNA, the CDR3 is TGTGCCAGCAATCCGACAGGCCCGTCCTACGAGCAGTACTTC.

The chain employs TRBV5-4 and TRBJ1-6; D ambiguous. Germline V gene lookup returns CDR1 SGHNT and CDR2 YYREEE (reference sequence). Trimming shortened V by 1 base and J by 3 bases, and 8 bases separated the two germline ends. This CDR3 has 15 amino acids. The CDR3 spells CASSLKDRYNSPLHF. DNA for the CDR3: TGTGCCAGCAGCTTGAAGGACCGCTATAATTCACCCCTCCACTTT.

CDR3 sequence reads: CASSVEGWTGVQYF. The CDR3 nucleotides read TGTGCCAGCAGCGTAGAAGGTTGGACCGGGGTCCAGTACTTC. The chain couples TRBV9 to TRBJ2-7; possibly TRBD2 for D (5 bases). The CDR3 length is 14 residues. CDR1 SGDLS and CDR2 YYNGEE come from the germline V gene. Trimming took 0 bases from V and 10 from J, leaving 17 bases between them.

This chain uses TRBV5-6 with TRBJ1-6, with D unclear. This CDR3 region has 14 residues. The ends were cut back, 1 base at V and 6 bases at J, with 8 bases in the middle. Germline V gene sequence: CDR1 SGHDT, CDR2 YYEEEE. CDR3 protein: CASSLKELNSPLHF. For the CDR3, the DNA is TGTGCCAGCAGCTTGAAAGAGCTTAATTCACCCCTCCACTTT.

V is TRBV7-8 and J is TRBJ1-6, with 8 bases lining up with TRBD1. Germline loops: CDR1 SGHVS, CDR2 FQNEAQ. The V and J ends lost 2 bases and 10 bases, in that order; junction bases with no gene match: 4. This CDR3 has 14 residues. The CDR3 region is CASSLRDRQSPLHF. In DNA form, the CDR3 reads TGTGCCAGCAGCTTACGGGACAGGCAATCACCCCTCCACTTT.

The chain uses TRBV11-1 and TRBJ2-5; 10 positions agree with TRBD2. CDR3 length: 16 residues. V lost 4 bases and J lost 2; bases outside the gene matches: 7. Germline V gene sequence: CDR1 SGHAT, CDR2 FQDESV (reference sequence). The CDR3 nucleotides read TGTGCCAGCAGCTCCGGACTAGCGGAGATACAAGAGACCCAGTACTTC. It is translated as CASSSGLAEIQETQYF.

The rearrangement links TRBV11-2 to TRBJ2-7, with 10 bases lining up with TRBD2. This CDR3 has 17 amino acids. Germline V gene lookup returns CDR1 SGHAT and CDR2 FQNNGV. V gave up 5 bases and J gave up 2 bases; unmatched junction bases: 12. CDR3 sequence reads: CASSPDYRTSGTYEQYF. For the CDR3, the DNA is TGTGCCAGCAGCCCCGACTACCGGACTAGCGGTACCTACGAGCAGTACTTC.

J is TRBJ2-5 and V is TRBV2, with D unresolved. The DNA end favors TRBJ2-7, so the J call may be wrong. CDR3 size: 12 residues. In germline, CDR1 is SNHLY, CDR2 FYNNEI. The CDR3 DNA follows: TGTGCCAGCAGTGGCGGTTCCTACGAGCAGTACTTC. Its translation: CASSGGSYEQYF.

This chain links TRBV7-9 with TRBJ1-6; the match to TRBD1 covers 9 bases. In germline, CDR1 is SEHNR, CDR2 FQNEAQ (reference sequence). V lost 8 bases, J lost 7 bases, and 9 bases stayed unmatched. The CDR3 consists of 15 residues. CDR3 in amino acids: CASSIQTGGNSPLHF. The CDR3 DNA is TGTGCCAGCTCGATCCAGACAGGGGGGAATTCACCCCTCCACTTT.

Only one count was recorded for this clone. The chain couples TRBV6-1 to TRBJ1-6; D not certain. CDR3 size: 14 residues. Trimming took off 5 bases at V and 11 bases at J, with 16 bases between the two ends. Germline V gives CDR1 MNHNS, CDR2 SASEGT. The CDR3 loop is CASSREAGLPPLHF. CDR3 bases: TGTGCCAGCAGTCGAGAAGCGGGCCTGCCACCCCTCCACTTT.